This passage covers 27 T cell receptor beta chains from one sample sequenced in a study of blood T cell repertoires in COVID-19. Libraries were prepared by immunoSEQ multiplex PCR; TCRdb keeps only in-frame clonotypes and omits some of them. The sample carries 340,000 or so clones, approximately 86% recorded once. Material: PBMCs or T cells enriched from blood (not recorded which). Receptors originate from a woman in her thirties or forties with acute COVID-19.

The V gene is TRBV11-3, the J gene TRBJ2-7; 7 nucleotides align to TRBD1. Per the germline V gene, CDR1 is SGHNT and CDR2 is YENEEA. The CDR3 runs to 15 residues. The ends lost 4 bases at V and 4 bases at J; junction bases unmatched: 10. The CDR3 loop is CASSCLRQGEYEQYF. The CDR3 DNA follows: TGTGCCAGCAGCTGCTTAAGGCAGGGGGAGTACGAGCAGTACTTC.

The rearrangement joins TRBV27 to TRBJ1-6, with D uncertain. CDR1 is MNHEY and CDR2 is SMNVEV in the germline V gene (reference sequence). This CDR3 spans 14 amino acids. Trimming took off 5 bases at V and 9 bases at J, with 14 bases between the two ends. The CDR3 sequence is CASSLGNRGSPLHF. CDR3 coding DNA: TGTGCCAGCAGTCTCGGGAACCGTGGTTCACCCCTCCACTTT.

The chain carries TRBV5-4 and TRBJ2-7; no clear D. V was pared by 4 bases and J by 3 bases, with 14 bases between. Germline V gene lookup returns CDR1 SGHNT and CDR2 YYREEE (reference sequence). CDR3 length: 14 residues. This chain's CDR3 is CASSSVVGDYEQYF. DNA for the CDR3: TGTGCCAGCAGCAGCGTAGTCGGAGACTACGAGCAGTACTTC.

The chain uses TRBV4-1 and TRBJ1-4; 9 bases are a match to TRBD1. Trimming at V came to 2 bases and at J to 4 bases, leaving 5 bases not matched to a gene. The CDR3 loop spans 16 amino acids. CDR1 is MGHRA and CDR2 is YSYEKL in the germline V gene. This CDR3 is CASSQQPGQGNEKLFF. The CDR3, as DNA: TGCGCCAGCAGCCAACAACCGGGACAGGGTAATGAAAAACTGTTTTTT.

This chain uses TRBV7-8 with TRBJ2-7, with 11 bases fitting TRBD1. The germline V gene has CDR1 SGHVS and CDR2 FQNEAQ. V gave up 5 bases and J gave up 4 bases; unmatched junction bases: 4. The CDR3 is 14 amino acids. CDR3 nucleotide sequence: TGTGCCAGCAGCCCGGACAGGGGGCCTTACGAGCAGTACTTC. It is translated as CASSPDRGPYEQYF.

The J gene is TRBJ2-1, the V gene TRBV6-2 or TRBV6-3; 7 nucleotides agree with TRBD2. This CDR3 comprises 16 residues. The junction had 12 bases not matched to a gene; V was cut back by 2 bases and J by 8 bases. Germline V gene lookup returns CDR1 MNHEY and CDR2 SVGEGT. The CDR3 here is CASSYVAGEVGDEQFF. In DNA form, the CDR3 reads TGTGCCAGCAGTTACGTTGCGGGAGAGGTCGGCGATGAGCAGTTCTTC.

This chain uses TRBV5-6 with TRBJ2-7; 10 bases agree with TRBD2. The CDR3 length is 14 residues. CDR1 and CDR2 from the germline V gene are SGHDT and YYEEEE. V trimming: 1 base; J trimming: 5 bases; junction bases outside the gene matches: 3. The CDR3 sequence is CASSLLAGVNEQYF. The CDR3 DNA sequence: TGTGCCAGCAGCTTGCTAGCGGGAGTAAACGAGCAGTACTTC.

The V and J genes are TRBV5-6 and TRBJ2-1, with 7 bases lining up with TRBD1. J gave up 7 bases and V 6 bases, and 16 bases lay outside the gene matches. The CDR3 length is 16 residues. Germline CDR1 is SGHDT and CDR2 is YYEEEE. CDR3 residues: CASNPGYSTGSNEQFF. CDR3 bases: TGTGCCAGCAACCCAGGGTACTCGACAGGGTCTAATGAGCAGTTCTTC.

The chain has TRBV5-4 and TRBJ2-7; D call uncertain. Germline lookup yields CDR1 SGHNT and CDR2 YYREEE (reference sequence). V was trimmed by 3 bases and J by 3 bases, leaving 4 bases between them. The CDR3 is 11 amino acids. This chain's CDR3 is CASSSGYEQYF. CDR3 sequence (DNA): TGTGCCAGCAGCTCCGGCTACGAGCAGTACTTC.

This clone appeared a few times. The chain uses TRBV19 and TRBJ2-3; a possible D gene is TRBD2 (5 bases). The germline V and J ends were trimmed by 2 bases and 2 bases, with 11 bases remaining between them. The CDR3 sequence is 15 residues long. The germline gives CDR1 LNHDA, CDR2 SQIVND (reference sequence). CDR3 amino acids: CASSISGNPTDTQYF. The CDR3 DNA is TGTGCCAGTAGTATATCGGGGAACCCCACAGATACGCAGTATTTT.

The chain uses TRBV10-3 and TRBJ1-4, with D possibly being TRBD1 (6 bases). V lost 5 bases and J 8 bases, leaving 12 bases between the germline ends. The CDR3 is 13 residues long. Germline CDR1 and CDR2: ENHRY and SYGVKD. The CDR3 region is CAISSGGGEKLFF. DNA of the CDR3: TGTGCCATCAGTTCGGGAGGGGGGGAAAAACTGTTTTTT.

This clone was seen more than once but under ten times. The chain joins TRBV6-2 or TRBV6-3 to TRBJ2-4; 13 nucleotides agree with TRBD2. Germline V gene lookup returns CDR1 MNHEY and CDR2 SVGEGT. This CDR3 spans 18 amino acids. V trimming: 6 bases; J trimming: 9 bases; junction bases outside the gene matches: 17. The CDR3, as DNA: TGTGCCAGCAGCCCCGGGACTAGCGGGATTCTACGGGGGGTCATTCAGTACTTC. This codes for CASSPGTSGILRGVIQYF.

The CDR3 sequence: CASSLSTASTDTQYF. The CDR3 nucleotides are TGTGCCAGCAGCTTGTCCACAGCTAGCACAGATACGCAGTATTTT. The rearrangement links TRBV5-4 to TRBJ2-3; D unresolved. Germline V lookup: CDR1 SGHNT, CDR2 YYREEE (reference sequence). There are 15 residues in the CDR3. The V end lost 1 base, the J end lost 0 bases, and 9 bases lay between the germline ends.

The chain couples TRBV18 to TRBJ2-2; D remains unclear. Deletions cut 1 base from V and 7 bases from J, with 13 bases between. CDR1 is KGHSH and CDR2 is LQKENI in the germline V gene. The CDR3 runs to 15 residues. The CDR3, as DNA: TGTGCCAGCTCACCACAACCCCTAACGATCGGGGAGCTGTTTTTT. It translates to CASSPQPLTIGELFF.

This clone showed up just a few times. The V call is TRBV19, the J call TRBJ2-2, with TRBD2 identical over 14 bases. CDR3 length: 16 residues. CDR1 is LNHDA, CDR2 SQIVND, per germline (reference sequence). The V segment lost 7 bases and the J segment 5 bases; nucleotides outside the gene matches: 6. DNA for the CDR3: TGTGCCAGTACAGGACTAGCGGGGGGAAGTACCGGGGAGCTGTTTTTT. This translates into CASTGLAGGSTGELFF.

This chain links TRBV7-7 with TRBJ1-2; perhaps TRBD1 as D (5 bases). Trimming removed 5 bases at V and 1 base at J, with 14 bases between. Germline values: CDR1 SSHAT, CDR2 FNYEAQ (reference sequence). The CDR3 is made up of 15 amino acids. CDR3 sequence (DNA): TGTGCCAGCAGCCCCCTGGACAAGTATAACTATGGCTACACCTTC. Protein product: CASSPLDKYNYGYTF. Looking up the rest from reference TRBV7-7 and TRBJ1-2 gives the full variable domain: GAGVSQSPRYKVTKRGQDVTLRCDPISSHATLYWYQQALGQGPEFLTYFNYEAQPDKSGLPSDRFSAERPEGSISTLTIQRTEQRDSAMYRCASSPLDKYNYGYTFGSGTRLTVV.

In this sample, this clone turned up once. The chain carries TRBV7-8 and TRBJ2-6, with D possibly matching TRBD2 (9 bases). Germline assignment: CDR1 SGHVS and CDR2 FQNEAQ. This CDR3 spans 21 amino acids. The V end lost 5 bases, the J end lost 3 bases, and 29 bases lay between the germline ends. CDR3 nucleotides: TGTGCCAGCAGCCCCAGGGGGCTAGCGGGAACTTTAACGGGTGGGGCCAACGTCCTGACTTTC. Translation: CASSPRGLAGTLTGGANVLTF.

The V gene is TRBV5-1, the J gene TRBJ1-3; D uncertain. CDR3 length: 14 amino acids. In germline, CDR1 is SGHRS, CDR2 YFSETQ. The V and J ends lost 0 bases and 3 bases respectively, with 7 bases between them. CDR3 DNA sequence: TGCGCCAGCAGCTTGGGTAGCGGTGGAAACACCATATATTTT. This translates into CASSLGSGGNTIYF.

CDR3 loop: CASTARDREGTEAFF. The CDR3, as DNA: TGTGCCAGTACGGCGAGGGACAGGGAGGGGACTGAAGCTTTCTTT. The J gene is TRBJ1-1, the V gene TRBV14; TRBD1 agrees at 9 bases. Looked up from germline, CDR1 is SGHDN and CDR2 is FVKESK. V lost 9 bases and J lost 5; bases outside the gene matches: 13. The CDR3 has 15 residues.

The chain joins TRBV5-6 to TRBJ1-6, with 7 bases matching TRBD1. There are 16 residues in the CDR3. V shed 3 bases and J 0 bases; nucleotides not matched to a gene: 3. Germline CDR1 and CDR2: SGHDT and YYEEEE. Here the CDR3 DNA reads TGTGCCAGCAGCTGGGACAGTAGCTCCTATAATTCACCCCTCCACTTT. It translates to CASSWDSSSYNSPLHF.

CDR3 nucleotide sequence: TGTGCCAGCAGCCAAGGGAAGTGGCAGGGGCAGTTCTTC. It encodes CASSQGKWQGQFF. This chain links TRBV4-2 with TRBJ2-1; D might be TRBD1 (5 bases). The CDR3 is 13 amino acids. V was cut by 1 base and J by 12 bases, with 13 bases left in between. The germline gives CDR1 LGHNA, CDR2 YNFKEQ.

The rearrangement uses TRBV10-1 and TRBJ2-1; maybe TRBD2 (5 bases). V dropped 10 bases and J dropped 4 bases, with 17 bases sitting between them. This CDR3 is built from 14 residues. Germline CDR1 WNHNN, CDR2 SYGVQD (reference sequence). The CDR3 loop reads CAICQRYRYNEQFF. CDR3 nucleotide sequence: TGCGCCATCTGCCAGCGGTACAGATACAATGAGCAGTTCTTC.

This clone was counted a few times. The chain recombines TRBV9 with TRBJ1-5, with TRBD1 as a possible D gene (6 bases). The CDR3 extends over 13 amino acids. Germline assignment: CDR1 SGDLS and CDR2 YYNGEE. The V end lost 4 bases, the J end lost 7 bases, and 12 bases lay between the germline ends. Here the CDR3 DNA reads TGTGCCAGCAGCAAGGGGGGGGTCCAGCCCCAGCATTTT. Its protein is CASSKGGVQPQHF. The entire variable domain, with the rest obtained from reference TRBV9 and TRBJ1-5, is as follows: DSGVTQTPKHLITATGQRVTLRCSPRSGDLSVYWYQQSLDQGLQFLIQYYNGEERAKGNILERFSAQQFPDLHSELNLSSLELGDSALYFCASSKGGVQPQHFGDGTRLSIL.

In DNA, the CDR3 is TGTGCCAGCAGCTTAGTTCGTCTGGGGGCAAGGAGAGGCTACACCTTC. This sequence encodes CASSLVRLGARRGYTF. V gene TRBV7-9 combines with J gene TRBJ1-2, with D possibly TRBD1 on 6 matching bases. Germline V gene data show CDR1 as SEHNR and CDR2 as FQNEAQ (reference sequence). The V end was cut by 1 base, the J end by 8 bases, with 20 bases between. This CDR3 spans 16 amino acids.

This chain uses TRBV5-6 with TRBJ1-1, with D uncertain. V was trimmed by 0 bases and J by 2 bases, leaving 5 bases between them. The CDR3 covers 13 residues. Germline V gene sequence: CDR1 SGHDT, CDR2 YYEEEE. The CDR3 here is CASSLDYNTEAFF. The CDR3 DNA reads TGTGCCAGCAGCTTGGATTATAACACTGAAGCTTTCTTT.

The rearrangement uses TRBV5-1 and TRBJ1-2; D is possibly TRBD1 (5 bases). V lost 0 bases, J lost 4 bases, and 13 bases lay in between. Per the germline V gene, CDR1 is SGHRS and CDR2 is YFSETQ. The CDR3 loop spans 15 amino acids. The chain's CDR3 is CASSLDRQGAYGYTF. The CDR3 DNA reads as TGCGCCAGCAGCTTGGATCGGCAGGGTGCCTATGGCTACACCTTC.

The chain couples TRBV19 to TRBJ2-7, with 8 bases aligning to TRBD2. The V gene's germline CDR1 is LNHDA and CDR2 SQIVND (reference sequence). V shed 5 bases and J 7 bases; nucleotides not matched to a gene: 4. The CDR3 is 12 residues long. The CDR3 nucleotides read TGTGCCAGTAGTGTGTCTAGCGGGGAGCAGTACTTC. This gives the protein CASSVSSGEQYF.